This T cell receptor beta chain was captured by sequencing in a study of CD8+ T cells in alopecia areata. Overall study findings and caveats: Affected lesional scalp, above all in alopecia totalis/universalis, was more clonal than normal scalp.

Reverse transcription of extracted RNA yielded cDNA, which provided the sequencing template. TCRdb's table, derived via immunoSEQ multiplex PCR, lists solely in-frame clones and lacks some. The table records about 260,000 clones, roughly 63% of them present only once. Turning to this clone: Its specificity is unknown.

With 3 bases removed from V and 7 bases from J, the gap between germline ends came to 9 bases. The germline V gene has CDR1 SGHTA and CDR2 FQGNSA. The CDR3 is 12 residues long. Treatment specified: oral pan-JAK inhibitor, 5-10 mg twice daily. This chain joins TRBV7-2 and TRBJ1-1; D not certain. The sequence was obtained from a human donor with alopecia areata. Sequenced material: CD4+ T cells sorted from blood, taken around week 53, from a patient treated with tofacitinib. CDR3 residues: CASSLLAGEAFF. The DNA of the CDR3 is TGTGCCAGCAGCTTGTTAGCCGGTGAAGCTTTCTTT. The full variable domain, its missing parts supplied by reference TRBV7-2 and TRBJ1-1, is GAGVSQSPSNKVTEKGKDVELRCDPISGHTALYWYRQSLGQGLEFLIYFQGNSAPDKSGLPSDRFSAERTGGSVSTLTIQRTQQEDSAVYLCASSLLAGEAFFGQGTRLTVV.